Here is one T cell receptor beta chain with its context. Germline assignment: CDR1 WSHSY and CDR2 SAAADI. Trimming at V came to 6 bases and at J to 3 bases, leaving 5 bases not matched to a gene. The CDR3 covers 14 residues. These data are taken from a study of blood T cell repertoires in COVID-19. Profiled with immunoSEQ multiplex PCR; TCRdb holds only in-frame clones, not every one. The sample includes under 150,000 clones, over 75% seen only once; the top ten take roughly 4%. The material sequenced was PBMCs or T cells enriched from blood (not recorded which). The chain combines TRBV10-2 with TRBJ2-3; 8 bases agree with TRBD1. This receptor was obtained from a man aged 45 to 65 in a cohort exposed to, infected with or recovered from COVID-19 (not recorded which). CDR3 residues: CASRDREGTDTQYF. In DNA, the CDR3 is TGCGCCAGCAGGGACAGGGAAGGGACAGATACGCAGTATTTT.